This TCR beta chain was sequenced in a study of neurological immune-mediated disorders. This clonotype was picked up many times. The junction and the germline gene differ at one end; a read error may be behind it. The cDNA was generated by 5'RACE with 10-nucleotide random UMIs. The authors obtained over 170 million TCR-beta sequences from 15-18 subjects per sequencing run. TCRdb ran MiXCR on the 5' RACE reads and lists one entry per CDR3 protein. The sample carries 66,000 or so distinct CDR3 sequences, less than 5.5% recorded once. The CDR3 consists of 10 residues. Germline loops: CDR1 DFQATT, CDR2 SNEGSKA (reference sequence).

The chain links TRBV20-1 to TRBJ2-7; D is uncertain. Sequences were obtained from PBMCs. The TCR was taken from a man aged 25-45 years with multiple sclerosis. The CDR3 sequence is CSASGPLKDF. CDR3 DNA sequence: TGCAGTGCTAGCGGCCCCCTGAAGGACTTC.